This T cell receptor beta chain was recorded in a study of immune evolution from preneoplasia to lung adenocarcinoma. As to this clone: Its antigen is undetermined.

The study, taken as a whole, reports: From normal lung to invasive adenocarcinoma, top clone frequencies appeared to decrease.

Clones were read by immunoSEQ multiplex PCR, and TCRdb kept only the in-frame ones, dropping some. Of 9,500 to 15,000 clones listed, 85% were seen once; the top ten hold 3.5% to 4%. Patient tissue came from resections in Japan or China, 2014–2017. Two lung cancer pathologists independently confirmed each histologic diagnosis. After pathologic assessment, macro-dissection selected premalignant or tumor cells for extraction. The germline gives CDR1 MGHRA, CDR2 YSYEKL. Trimming pared 4 bases from V and 8 bases from J, leaving 35 bases between. The CDR3 is made up of 20 amino acids. The source is a person between 50 and 69 years old with lung adenocarcinoma. This chain links TRBV4-1 with TRBJ1-2, with a tentative D call TRBD1 (6 bases). Sequenced material: FFPE tissue from an adenomatous hyperplasia lung lesion. The subset denotes: atypical adenomatous hyperplasia (AAH), lung preneoplasia. The CDR3 DNA follows: TGCGCCAGCAGCCCGCAACCTATGTGGGGGGGGCGCGAAGGGGAGAAAGGCTACACCTTC. Translating it yields CASSPQPMWGGREGEKGYTF.